This T cell receptor beta chain originates from a study of siplizumab effects on memory and regulatory T cells. A note on this clone: The antigen remains unidentified.

Findings and limits, study-wide: Apparently more diverse than memory cells, naive T cells also seemed major alloresponse contributors.

Trimming removed 6 bases from V and 5 bases from J; junction bases left unmatched: 6. The CDR3 is 15 amino acids. CDR1 and CDR2 from the germline V gene are MNHEY and SVGAGI. TCRdb's copy holds only in-frame clones and misses some; the assay was immunoSEQ multiplex PCR. The table records some 100,000 clones, about 92% of them present only once. V gene TRBV6-5 combines with J gene TRBJ2-2, with TRBD2 identical over 10 bases. The sample comprised Tregs sorted from blood. The receptor comes from a human donor in good health. The CDR3: CASRRTSGATGELFF. The CDR3 DNA reads TGTGCCAGCAGACGGACTAGCGGAGCTACCGGGGAGCTGTTTTTT.